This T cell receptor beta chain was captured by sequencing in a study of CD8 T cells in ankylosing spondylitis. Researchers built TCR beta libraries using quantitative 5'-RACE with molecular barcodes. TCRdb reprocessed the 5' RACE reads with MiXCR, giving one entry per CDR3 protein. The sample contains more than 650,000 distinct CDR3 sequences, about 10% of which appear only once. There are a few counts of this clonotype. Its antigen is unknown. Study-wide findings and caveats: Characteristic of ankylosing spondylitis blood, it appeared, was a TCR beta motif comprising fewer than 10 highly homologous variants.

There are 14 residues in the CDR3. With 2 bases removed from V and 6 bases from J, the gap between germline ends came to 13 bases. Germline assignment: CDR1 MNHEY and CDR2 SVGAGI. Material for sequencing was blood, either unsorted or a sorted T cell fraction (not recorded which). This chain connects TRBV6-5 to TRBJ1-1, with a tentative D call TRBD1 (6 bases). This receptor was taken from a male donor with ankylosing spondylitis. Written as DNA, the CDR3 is TGTGCCAGCAGTTACACAGGGAGGGGCCCTGAAGCTTTCTTT. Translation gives CASSYTGRGPEAFF.